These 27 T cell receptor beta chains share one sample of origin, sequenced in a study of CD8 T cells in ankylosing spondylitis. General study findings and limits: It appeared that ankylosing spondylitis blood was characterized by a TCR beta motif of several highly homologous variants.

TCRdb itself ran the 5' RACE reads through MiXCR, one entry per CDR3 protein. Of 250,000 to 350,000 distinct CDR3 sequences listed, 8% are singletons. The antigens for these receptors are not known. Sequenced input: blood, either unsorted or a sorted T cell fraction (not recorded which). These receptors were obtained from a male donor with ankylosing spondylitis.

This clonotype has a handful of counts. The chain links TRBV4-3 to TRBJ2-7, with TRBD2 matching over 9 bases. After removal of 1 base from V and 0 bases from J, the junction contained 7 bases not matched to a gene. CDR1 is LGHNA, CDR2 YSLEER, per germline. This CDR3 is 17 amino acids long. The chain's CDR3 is CASSQAPLAGFSYEQYF. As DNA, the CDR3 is TGCGCCAGCAGCCAAGCCCCGCTAGCGGGGTTCTCCTACGAGCAGTACTTC.

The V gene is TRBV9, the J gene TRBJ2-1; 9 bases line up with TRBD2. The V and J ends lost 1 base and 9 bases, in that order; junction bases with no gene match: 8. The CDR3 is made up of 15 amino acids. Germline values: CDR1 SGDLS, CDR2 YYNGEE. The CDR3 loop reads CASSVIGLAGVEQFF. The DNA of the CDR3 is TGTGCCAGCAGCGTAATTGGTTTAGCGGGAGTTGAGCAGTTCTTC. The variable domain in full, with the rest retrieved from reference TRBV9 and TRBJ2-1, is DSGVTQTPKHLITATGQRVTLRCSPRSGDLSVYWYQQSLDQGLQFLIQYYNGEERAKGNILERFSAQQFPDLHSELNLSSLELGDSALYFCASSVIGLAGVEQFFGPGTRLTVL.

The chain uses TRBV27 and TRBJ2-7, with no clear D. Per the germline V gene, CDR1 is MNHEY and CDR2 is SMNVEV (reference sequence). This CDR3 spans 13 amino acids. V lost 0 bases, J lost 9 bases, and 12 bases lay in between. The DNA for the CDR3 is TGTGCCAGCAGTTTATCGAGTCCGGATGGGCAGTACTTC. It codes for CASSLSSPDGQYF.

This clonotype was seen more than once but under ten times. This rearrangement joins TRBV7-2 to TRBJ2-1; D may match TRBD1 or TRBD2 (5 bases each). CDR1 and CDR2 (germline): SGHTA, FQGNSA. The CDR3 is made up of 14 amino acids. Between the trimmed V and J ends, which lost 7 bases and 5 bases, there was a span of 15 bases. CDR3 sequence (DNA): TGTGCCAGCACCCAAAGGGGACGGCACAATGAGCAGTTCTTC. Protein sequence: CASTQRGRHNEQFF.

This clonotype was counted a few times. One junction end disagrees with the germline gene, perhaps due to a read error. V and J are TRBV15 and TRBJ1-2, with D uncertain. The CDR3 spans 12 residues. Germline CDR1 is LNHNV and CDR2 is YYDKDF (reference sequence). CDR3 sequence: CATSRDRRGYTF. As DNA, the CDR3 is TGTGCCACCAGCCGAGACCGCCGGGGCTACACCTTC.

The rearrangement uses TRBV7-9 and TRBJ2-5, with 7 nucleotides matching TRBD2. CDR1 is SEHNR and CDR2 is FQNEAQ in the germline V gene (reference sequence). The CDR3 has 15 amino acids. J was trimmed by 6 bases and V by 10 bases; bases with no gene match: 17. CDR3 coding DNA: TGTGCCACCCAGCCCGCGGGAGCGAACCCAAAGACCCAGTACTTC. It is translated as CATQPAGANPKTQYF.

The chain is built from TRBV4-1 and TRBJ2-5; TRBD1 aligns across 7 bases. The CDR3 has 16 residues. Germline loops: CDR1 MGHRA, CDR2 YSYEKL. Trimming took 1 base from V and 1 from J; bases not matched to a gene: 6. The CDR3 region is CASSQVKGTVQETQYF. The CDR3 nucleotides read TGCGCCAGCAGCCAAGTTAAGGGGACAGTCCAAGAGACCCAGTACTTC.

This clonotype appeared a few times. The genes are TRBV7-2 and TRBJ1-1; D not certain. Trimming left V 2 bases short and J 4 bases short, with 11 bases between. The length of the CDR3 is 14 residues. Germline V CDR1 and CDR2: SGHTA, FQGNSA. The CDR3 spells CASSLTLQATEAFF. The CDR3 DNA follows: TGTGCCAGCAGCTTAACTCTCCAGGCCACTGAAGCTTTCTTT.

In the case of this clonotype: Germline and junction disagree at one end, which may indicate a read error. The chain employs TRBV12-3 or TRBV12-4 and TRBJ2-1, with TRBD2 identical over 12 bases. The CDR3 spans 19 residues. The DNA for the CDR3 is TGTGCCTGCAGTTTAGCGCGAGGGACTAGCGGGCTAGACCACAATGAGCAGTTCTTC. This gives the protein CACSLARGTSGLDHNEQFF.

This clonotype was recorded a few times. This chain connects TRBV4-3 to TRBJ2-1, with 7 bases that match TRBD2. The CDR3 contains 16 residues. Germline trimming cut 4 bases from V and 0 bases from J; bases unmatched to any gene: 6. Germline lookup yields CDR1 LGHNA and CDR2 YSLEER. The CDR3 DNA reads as TGCGCCAGCAGCCGCCACAGCGGGATCTCCTACAATGAGCAGTTCTTC. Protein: CASSRHSGISYNEQFF.

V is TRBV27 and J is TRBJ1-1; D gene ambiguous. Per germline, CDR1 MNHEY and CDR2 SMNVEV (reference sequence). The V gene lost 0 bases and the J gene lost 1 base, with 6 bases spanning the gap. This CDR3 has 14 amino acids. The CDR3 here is CASSLSRRNTEAFF. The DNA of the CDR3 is TGTGCCAGCAGTTTATCGAGGAGGAACACTGAAGCTTTCTTT.

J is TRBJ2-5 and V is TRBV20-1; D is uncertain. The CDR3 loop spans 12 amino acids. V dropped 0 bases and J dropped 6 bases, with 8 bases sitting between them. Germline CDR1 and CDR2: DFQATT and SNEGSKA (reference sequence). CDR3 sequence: CSARDVTKTQYF. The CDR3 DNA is TGCAGTGCTAGAGATGTTACAAAGACCCAGTACTTC.

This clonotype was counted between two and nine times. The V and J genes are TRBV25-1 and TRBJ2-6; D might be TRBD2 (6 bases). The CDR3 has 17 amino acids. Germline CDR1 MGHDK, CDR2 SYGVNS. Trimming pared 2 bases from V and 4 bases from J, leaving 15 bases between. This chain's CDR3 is CASSEPPGRDGANVLTF. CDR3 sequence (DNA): TGTGCCAGCAGTGAACCCCCAGGGCGGGACGGGGCCAACGTCCTGACTTTC.

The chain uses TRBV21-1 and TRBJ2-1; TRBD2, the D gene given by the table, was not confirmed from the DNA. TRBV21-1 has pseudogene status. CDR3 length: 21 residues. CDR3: CASRKGNVGTSGSSSYNEQFF. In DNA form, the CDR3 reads TGTGCCAGCAGAAAAGGGAATGTAGGGACTAGCGGGTCAAGCTCCTACAATGAGCAGTTCTTC.

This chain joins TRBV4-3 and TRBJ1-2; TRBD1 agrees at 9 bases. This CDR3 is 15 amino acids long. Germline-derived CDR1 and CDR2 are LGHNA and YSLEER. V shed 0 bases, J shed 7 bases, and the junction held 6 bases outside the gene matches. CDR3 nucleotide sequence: TGCGCCAGCAGCCAAGAGGGACAGGGTGGTGGTGGCTACACCTTC. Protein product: CASSQEGQGGGGYTF.

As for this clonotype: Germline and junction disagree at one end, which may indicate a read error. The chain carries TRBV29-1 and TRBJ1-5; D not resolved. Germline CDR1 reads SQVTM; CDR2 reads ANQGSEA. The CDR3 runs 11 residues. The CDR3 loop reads CSVGGDQPLHF. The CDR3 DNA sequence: TGCAGCGTTGGCGGGGATCAGCCCCTGCATTTT.

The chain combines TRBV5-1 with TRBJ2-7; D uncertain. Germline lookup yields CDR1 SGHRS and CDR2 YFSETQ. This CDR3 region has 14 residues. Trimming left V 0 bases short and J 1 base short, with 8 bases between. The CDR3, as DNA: TGCGCCAGCAGCTTGGCCGAAGCGTCCTACGAGCAGTACTTC. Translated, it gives CASSLAEASYEQYF.

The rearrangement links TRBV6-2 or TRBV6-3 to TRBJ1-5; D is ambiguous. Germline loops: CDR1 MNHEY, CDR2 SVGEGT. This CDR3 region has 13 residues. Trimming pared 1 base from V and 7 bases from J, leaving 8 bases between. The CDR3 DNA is TGTGCCAGCAGTTACTGGGTACGCCAGCCCCAGCATTTT. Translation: CASSYWVRQPQHF.

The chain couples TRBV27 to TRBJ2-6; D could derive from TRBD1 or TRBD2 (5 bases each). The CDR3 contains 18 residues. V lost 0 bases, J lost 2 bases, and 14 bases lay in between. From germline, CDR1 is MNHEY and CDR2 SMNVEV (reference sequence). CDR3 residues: CASSLSGRTGPGANVLTF. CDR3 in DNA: TGTGCCAGCAGTTTATCGGGACGAACGGGGCCTGGGGCCAACGTCCTGACTTTC.

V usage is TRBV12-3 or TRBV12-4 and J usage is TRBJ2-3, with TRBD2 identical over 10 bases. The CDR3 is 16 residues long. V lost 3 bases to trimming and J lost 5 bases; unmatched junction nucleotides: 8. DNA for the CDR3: TGTGCCAGCAGTTTGGGGCTAGCGGGAGTAAAAGATACGCAGTATTTT. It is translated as CASSLGLAGVKDTQYF.

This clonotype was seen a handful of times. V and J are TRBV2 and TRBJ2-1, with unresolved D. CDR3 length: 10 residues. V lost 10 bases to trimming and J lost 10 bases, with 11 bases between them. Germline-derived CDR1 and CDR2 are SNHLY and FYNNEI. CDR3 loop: CATSLGEQFF. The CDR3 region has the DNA TGTGCCACCAGCTTGGGAGAGCAGTTCTTC.

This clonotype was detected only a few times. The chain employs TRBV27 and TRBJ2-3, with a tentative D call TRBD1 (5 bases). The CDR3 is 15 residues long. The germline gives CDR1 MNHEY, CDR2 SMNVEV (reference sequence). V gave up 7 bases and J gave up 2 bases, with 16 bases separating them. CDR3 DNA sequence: TGTGCCAGCATAGGGTATGGGGCTGACACAGATACGCAGTATTTT. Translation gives CASIGYGADTDTQYF.

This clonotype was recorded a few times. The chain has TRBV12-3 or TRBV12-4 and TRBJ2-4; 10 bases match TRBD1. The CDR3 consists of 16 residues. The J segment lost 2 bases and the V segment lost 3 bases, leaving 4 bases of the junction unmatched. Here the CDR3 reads CASSLGDRGTKNIQYF. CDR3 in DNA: TGTGCCAGCAGTTTGGGGGACAGGGGAACCAAAAACATTCAGTACTTC.

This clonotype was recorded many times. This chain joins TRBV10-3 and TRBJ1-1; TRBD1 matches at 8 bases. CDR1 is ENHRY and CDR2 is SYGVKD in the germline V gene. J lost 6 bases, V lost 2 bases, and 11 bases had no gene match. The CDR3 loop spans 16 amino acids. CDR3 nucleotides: TGTGCCATCAGTGAGGGTCAGGGGGCAGGTTTCCCTGAAGCTTTCTTT. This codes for CAISEGQGAGFPEAFF.

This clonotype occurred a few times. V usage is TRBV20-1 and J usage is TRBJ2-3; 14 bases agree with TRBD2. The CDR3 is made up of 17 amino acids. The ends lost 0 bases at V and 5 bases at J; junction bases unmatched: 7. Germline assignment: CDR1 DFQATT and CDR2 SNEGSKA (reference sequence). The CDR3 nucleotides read TGCAGTGCTAGAGATCAGGGACTAGCGGGAGCCGGAGATACGCAGTATTTT. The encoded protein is CSARDQGLAGAGDTQYF.

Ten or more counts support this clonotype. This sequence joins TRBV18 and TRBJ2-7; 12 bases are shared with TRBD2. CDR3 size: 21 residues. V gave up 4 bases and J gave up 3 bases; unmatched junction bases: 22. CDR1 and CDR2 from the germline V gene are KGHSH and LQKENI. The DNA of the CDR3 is TGTGCCAGCTCACGCAGACCCGGGACAGGGGTTTCGGGACTAGCGGGCTACGAGCAGTACTTC. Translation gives CASSRRPGTGVSGLAGYEQYF.

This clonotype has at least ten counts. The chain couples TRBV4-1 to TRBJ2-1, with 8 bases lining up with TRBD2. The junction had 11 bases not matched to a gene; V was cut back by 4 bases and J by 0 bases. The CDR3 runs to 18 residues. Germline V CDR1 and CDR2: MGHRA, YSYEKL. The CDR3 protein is CASSRFPTSADSYNEQFF. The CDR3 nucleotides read TGCGCCAGCAGCCGATTTCCGACTAGCGCCGACTCCTACAATGAGCAGTTCTTC.